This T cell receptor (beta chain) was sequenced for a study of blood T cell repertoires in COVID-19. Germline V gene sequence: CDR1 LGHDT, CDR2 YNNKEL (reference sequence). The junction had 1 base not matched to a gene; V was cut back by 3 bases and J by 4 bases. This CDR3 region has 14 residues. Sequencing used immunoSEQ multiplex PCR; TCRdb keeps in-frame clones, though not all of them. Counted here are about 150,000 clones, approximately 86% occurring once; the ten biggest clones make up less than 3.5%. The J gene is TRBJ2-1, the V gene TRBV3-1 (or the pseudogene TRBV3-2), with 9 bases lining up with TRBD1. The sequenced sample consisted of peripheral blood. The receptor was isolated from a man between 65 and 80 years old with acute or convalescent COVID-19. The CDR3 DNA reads TGTGCCAGCAGCCACGACAGGGGGTACAATGAGCAGTTCTTC. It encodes CASSHDRGYNEQFF.